The clone carrying this T cell receptor (beta chain) was seen only once. Its target is unknown. At one end, the junction sequence differs from germline, possibly due to a read error. The CDR3 spans 14 residues. The germline gives CDR1 MNHNS, CDR2 SASEGT. These data come from a study of response to subunit inactivated influenza vaccine. Whole-study results and caveats: The authors suggested that few new T cells are recruited per seasonal influenza vaccination.

TCRdb independently ran MiXCR on the RT-PCR reads; one entry per CDR3 protein. There are over 400,000 distinct CDR3 sequences in the sample; about 10% occur only once, and more than 10% lies in the top ten. The specimen was PBMCs from blood, collected roughly 45 days after vaccination. The receptor comes from a man in his forties or fifties who received an inactivated influenza vaccine. This chain uses TRBV6-1 with TRBJ2-7; perhaps TRBD1 as D (6 bases). CDR3 DNA sequence: TGTGCCAGCAAGAGGGAGACAGGAACCTACGAGCACTACTTC. As protein: CASKRETGTYEHYF.